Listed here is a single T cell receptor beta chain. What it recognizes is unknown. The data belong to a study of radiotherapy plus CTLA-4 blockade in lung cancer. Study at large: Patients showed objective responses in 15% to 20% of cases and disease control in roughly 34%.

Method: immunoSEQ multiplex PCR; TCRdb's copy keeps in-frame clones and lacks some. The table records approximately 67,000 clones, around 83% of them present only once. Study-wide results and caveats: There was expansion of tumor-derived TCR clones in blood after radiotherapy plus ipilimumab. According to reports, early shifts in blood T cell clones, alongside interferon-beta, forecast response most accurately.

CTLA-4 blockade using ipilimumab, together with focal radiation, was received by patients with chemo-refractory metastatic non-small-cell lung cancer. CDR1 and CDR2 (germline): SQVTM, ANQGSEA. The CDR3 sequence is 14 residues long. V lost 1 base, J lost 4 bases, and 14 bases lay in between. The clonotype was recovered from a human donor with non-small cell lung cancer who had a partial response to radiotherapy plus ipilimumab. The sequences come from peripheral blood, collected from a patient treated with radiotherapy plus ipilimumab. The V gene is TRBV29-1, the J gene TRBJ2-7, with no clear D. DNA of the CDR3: TGCAGCGTTGAAGTAGCCGGATCGACGTACGAGCAGTACTTC. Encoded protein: CSVEVAGSTYEQYF.